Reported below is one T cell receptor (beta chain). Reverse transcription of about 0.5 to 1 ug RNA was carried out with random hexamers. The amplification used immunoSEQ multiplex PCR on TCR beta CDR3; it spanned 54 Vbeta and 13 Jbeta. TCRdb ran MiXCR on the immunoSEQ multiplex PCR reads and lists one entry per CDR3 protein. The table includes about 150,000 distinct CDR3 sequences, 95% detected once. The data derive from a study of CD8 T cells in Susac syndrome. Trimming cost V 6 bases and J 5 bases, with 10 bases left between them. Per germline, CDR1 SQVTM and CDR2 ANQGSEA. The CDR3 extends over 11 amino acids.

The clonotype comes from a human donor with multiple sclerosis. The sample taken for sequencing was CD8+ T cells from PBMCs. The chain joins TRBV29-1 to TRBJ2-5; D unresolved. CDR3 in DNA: TGCAGCGTCAATTATGGGGAGACCCAGTACTTC. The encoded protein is CSVNYGETQYF.